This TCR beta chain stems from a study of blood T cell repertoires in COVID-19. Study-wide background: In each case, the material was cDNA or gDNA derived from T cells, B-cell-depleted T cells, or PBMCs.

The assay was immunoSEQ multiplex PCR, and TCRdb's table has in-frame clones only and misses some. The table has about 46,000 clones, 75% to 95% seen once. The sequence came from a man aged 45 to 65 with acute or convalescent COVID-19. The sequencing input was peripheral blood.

This chain's CDR3 is CASSRSGGPHNEQFF. The DNA of the CDR3 is TGTGCCAGCAGCAGAAGCGGGGGGCCTCACAATGAGCAGTTCTTC. The chain is built from TRBV5-4 and TRBJ2-1, with 9 bases fitting TRBD2. The CDR3 is made up of 15 amino acids. V was pared by 4 bases and J by 5 bases, with 7 bases of the junction left unmatched. Germline V gene sequence: CDR1 SGHNT, CDR2 YYREEE (reference sequence).